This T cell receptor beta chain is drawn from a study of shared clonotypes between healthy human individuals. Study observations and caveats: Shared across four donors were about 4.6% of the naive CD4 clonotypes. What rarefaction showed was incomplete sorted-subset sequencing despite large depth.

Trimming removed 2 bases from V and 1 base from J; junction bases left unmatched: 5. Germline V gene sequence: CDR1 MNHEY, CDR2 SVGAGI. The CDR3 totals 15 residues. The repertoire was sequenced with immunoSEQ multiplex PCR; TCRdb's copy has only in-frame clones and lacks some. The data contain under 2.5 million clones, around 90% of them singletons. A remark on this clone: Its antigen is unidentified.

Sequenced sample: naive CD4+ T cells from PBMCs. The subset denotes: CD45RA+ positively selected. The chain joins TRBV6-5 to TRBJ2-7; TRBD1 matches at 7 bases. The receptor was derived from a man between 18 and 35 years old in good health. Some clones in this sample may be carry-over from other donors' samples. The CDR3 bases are TGTGCCAGCAGTTACGACAGGGCTTCGTCCTACGAGCAGTACTTC. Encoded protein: CASSYDRASSYEQYF.